The following is a TCR beta chain sequence with its context. Its antigen remains unidentified. These data originate in a study of T-cell memory formation after mild COVID-19. The CDR3 is 15 residues long. Germline trimming cut 3 bases from V and 2 bases from J; bases unmatched to any gene: 5. Germline V gives CDR1 SGHRS, CDR2 YFSETQ. TCRdb used MiXCR to reprocess the 5' RACE reads, holding one entry per CDR3 protein. The data show about 170,000 distinct CDR3 sequences, with over 10% seen just once and roughly 3.3% held by the top ten. Study results and caveats: Day 15 to 85 contractors were CD4/CD8 balanced; later expanders leaned CD4+. Mainly CM and EM harbored the contracting CD4+ clones; mainly EMRA harbored the CD8+ ones.

The specimen was PBMCs or a T cell subset sorted from them (not recorded which). The chain couples TRBV5-1 to TRBJ2-5, with 9 bases matching TRBD2. The receptor was isolated from a man aged 18 to 30 who had mild COVID-19 (a few samples of this study predate the infection). Cell type and time point are not known. CDR3: CASSSTSGPQETQYF. In nucleotides, the CDR3 is TGCGCCAGCAGCTCCACTAGCGGGCCTCAAGAGACCCAGTACTTC.